These 29 T cell receptor beta chains were sequenced from one sample in a study of spatial heterogeneity in lung cancer. Via MiXCR, TCRdb re-called the 5' RACE reads, giving one row per CDR3 protein. The table includes some 10,000 distinct CDR3 sequences, around 5% detected once. These receptors are not linked to any known antigen. Indicated time point: sample taken at primary tumor resection. Study results and caveats: For expanded intratumoral alpha and beta TCRs, counts tracked tumor mutation counts.

The sample was lung tumor tissue, taken at surgery. The receptors come from a female donor with early-stage non-small cell lung cancer.

By sample fraction, this clonotype is medium-sized. CDR3 sequence reads: CASSTGQGGSGQPQHF. The DNA of the CDR3 is TGCGCCAGCAGCACCGGACAGGGGGGATCGGGTCAGCCCCAGCATTTT. The chain links TRBV5-1 to TRBJ1-5; the match to TRBD1 covers 10 bases. Germline-derived CDR1 and CDR2 are SGHRS and YFSETQ. Unmatched junction bases numbered 10, after V lost 4 bases and J lost 6 bases. The CDR3 is made up of 16 amino acids.

By frequency in the sample, this clonotype is medium-sized. The chain uses TRBV12-3 or TRBV12-4 and TRBJ1-6; D perhaps matches TRBD1 (6 bases). The CDR3 length is 14 residues. V was trimmed by 5 bases and J by 9 bases, leaving 14 bases between them. Here the CDR3 reads CASSPGDRSSPLHF. The CDR3 nucleotides are TGTGCCAGCAGTCCAGGGGATAGGTCTTCACCCCTCCACTTT.

This clonotype was counted at least ten times. The chain employs TRBV28 and TRBJ1-2; the D is unclear. With 2 bases removed from V and 3 bases from J, the gap between germline ends came to 4 bases. Germline CDR1 reads MDHEN; CDR2 reads SYDVKM. CDR3 length: 12 residues. CDR3 DNA sequence: TGTGCCAGCAGTTTAAGGGACTATGGCTACACCTTC. It yields the protein CASSLRDYGYTF.

This clonotype came up a few times. V usage is TRBV5-6 and J usage is TRBJ2-2; 14 positions match TRBD2. The V gene end was trimmed by 0 bases and the J gene end by 3 bases; junction bases not matched to a gene: 7. CDR3 length: 19 amino acids. Per germline, CDR1 SGHDT and CDR2 YYEEEE. As DNA, the CDR3 is TGTGCCAGCAGCTTGGAATTGGGACTAGCGGGAGCAGACACCGGGGAGCTGTTTTTT. Translated: CASSLELGLAGADTGELFF.

By sample share, this clonotype is medium-sized. The chain couples TRBV20-1 to TRBJ1-5; D possibly corresponds to TRBD1 (6 bases). Germline V gives CDR1 DFQATT, CDR2 SNEGSKA (reference sequence). The CDR3 is made up of 13 amino acids. Trimming pared 6 bases from V and 5 bases from J, leaving 14 bases between. The CDR3 loop reads CSATGGGHQPQHF. Here the CDR3 DNA reads TGCAGTGCAACAGGAGGGGGTCATCAGCCCCAGCATTTT.

V is TRBV12-3 or TRBV12-4 and J is TRBJ1-3; no clear D gene. Trimming shortened V by 3 bases and J by 5 bases, and 17 bases separated the two germline ends. There are 16 residues in the CDR3. The CDR3 reads CASSFYLSGGRNTIYF. The CDR3 nucleotides are TGTGCCAGCAGTTTTTACTTGTCGGGAGGGAGAAACACCATATATTTT.

The table lists this clonotype with many counts. The CDR3: CASSFQGGQGGETQYF. The DNA of the CDR3 is TGTGCCAGCAGCTTCCAAGGGGGACAGGGTGGAGAGACCCAGTACTTC. The chain links TRBV7-2 to TRBJ2-5; 9 nucleotides agree with TRBD1. V trimming: 3 bases; J trimming: 4 bases; junction bases outside the gene matches: 9. Germline-derived CDR1 and CDR2 are SGHTA and FQGNSA. The CDR3 runs to 16 residues.

By sample share, this clonotype is medium-sized. The genes are TRBV18 and TRBJ2-5, with 7 bases lining up with TRBD1. This CDR3 spans 15 amino acids. Germline lookup yields CDR1 KGHSH and CDR2 LQKENI. Germline trimming cut 1 base from V and 1 base from J; bases unmatched to any gene: 3. CDR3 protein: CASSPRQGVQETQYF. CDR3 nucleotides: TGTGCCAGCTCACCACGCCAGGGGGTCCAAGAGACCCAGTACTTC.

This clonotype was detected many times. The V call is TRBV6-6, the J call TRBJ2-5; 12 nucleotides line up with TRBD2. V lost 11 bases to trimming and J lost 5 bases; unmatched junction nucleotides: 6. Per the germline V gene, CDR1 is MNHNY and CDR2 is SVGAGI (reference sequence). The CDR3 has 13 residues. In DNA, the CDR3 is TGTGCCGGGAGACTAGCGGGAGTGGAGACCCAGTACTTC. This encodes CAGRLAGVETQYF.

This clonotype was detected many times. V gene TRBV2 combines with J gene TRBJ1-5, with no clear D. CDR3 length: 13 residues. Looked up from germline, CDR1 is SNHLY and CDR2 is FYNNEI. V was pared by 4 bases and J by 6 bases, with 10 bases between. The CDR3 DNA follows: TGTGCCAGCAGTGCCACCGCACTTCAGCCCCAGCATTTT. It encodes CASSATALQPQHF. Using reference TRBV2 and TRBJ1-5 for the parts outside the CDR3, the full variable domain is EPEVTQTPSHQVTQMGQEVILRCVPISNHLYFYWYRQILGQKVEFLVSFYNNEISEKSEIFDDQFSVERPDGSNFTLKIRSTKLEDSAMYFCASSATALQPQHFGDGTRLSIL.

Sample share makes this clonotype medium-sized. The chain recombines TRBV5-1 with TRBJ2-1; the D gene is possibly TRBD1 (6 bases). V was trimmed by 4 bases and J by 3 bases, leaving 8 bases between them. The CDR3 is 13 amino acids. Germline V gene data show CDR1 as SGHRS and CDR2 as YFSETQ. For the CDR3, the DNA is TGCGCCAGCAGCCGGGACATCTACAATGAGCAGTTCTTC. This encodes CASSRDIYNEQFF.

This clonotype has ten or more counts. The V and J genes are TRBV5-5 and TRBJ1-5; D gene unclear. Trimming shortened V by 3 bases and J by 6 bases, and 10 bases separated the two germline ends. Germline V CDR1 and CDR2: SGHKS, YYEKEE (reference sequence). The CDR3 runs 13 residues. The CDR3 sequence is CASSSQRGQPQHF. The CDR3 DNA is TGTGCCAGCAGCTCCCAACGGGGTCAGCCCCAGCATTTT.

The sample holds many counts of this clonotype. This chain connects TRBV4-1 to TRBJ2-5; D ambiguous. With 1 base removed from V and 10 bases from J, the gap between germline ends came to 7 bases. The CDR3 loop spans 11 amino acids. Looked up from germline, CDR1 is MGHRA and CDR2 is YSYEKL. CDR3 region: CASSQGRDQYF. The CDR3 DNA reads as TGCGCCAGCAGCCAAGGGAGAGACCAGTACTTC.

This clonotype was observed a handful of times. The J gene is TRBJ2-1, the V gene TRBV20-1; perhaps TRBD2 as D (5 bases). Germline V gene lookup returns CDR1 DFQATT and CDR2 SNEGSKA (reference sequence). The CDR3 consists of 16 residues. V lost 3 bases, J lost 0 bases, and 15 bases lay in between. The CDR3 bases are TGCAGTGCTAGCCCTTCGCGGAGGAACTCCTACAATGAGCAGTTCTTC. It is translated as CSASPSRRNSYNEQFF.

This clonotype has at least ten counts. This sequence joins TRBV3-1 and TRBJ2-3; D perhaps matches TRBD1 (5 bases). The V gene lost 0 bases and the J gene lost 0 bases, with 7 bases spanning the gap. Germline CDR1 is LGHDT and CDR2 is YNNKEL (reference sequence). There are 15 residues in the CDR3. The CDR3 is CASSQDGASTDTQYF. The DNA of the CDR3 is TGTGCCAGCAGCCAAGATGGGGCCAGCACAGATACGCAGTATTTT.

This clonotype appeared many times. The chain has TRBV11-2 and TRBJ2-1, with 9 bases aligning to TRBD1. Germline V gene lookup returns CDR1 SGHAT and CDR2 FQNNGV. The junction had 5 bases not matched to a gene; V was cut back by 5 bases and J by 6 bases. This CDR3 has 14 residues. The CDR3 sequence: CASSHGDRVNEQFF. CDR3 nucleotides: TGTGCCAGCAGCCATGGGGACAGGGTCAATGAGCAGTTCTTC.

In this sample, this clonotype turned up many times. The V gene is TRBV7-2, the J gene TRBJ1-6; D call uncertain. The germline gives CDR1 SGHTA, CDR2 FQGNSA. There are 12 residues in the CDR3. V was pared by 4 bases and J by 5 bases, with 3 bases between. CDR3 sequence reads: CASSWNNSPLHF. The CDR3 DNA sequence: TGTGCCAGCAGCTGGAATAATTCACCCCTCCACTTT. The whole variable domain, remainder taken from reference TRBV7-2 and TRBJ1-6, is GAGVSQSPSNKVTEKGKDVELRCDPISGHTALYWYRQSLGQGLEFLIYFQGNSAPDKSGLPSDRFSAERTGGSVSTLTIQRTQQEDSAVYLCASSWNNSPLHFGNGTRLTVT.

With respect to this clonotype: Compared with germline, one end of the junction differs, possibly owing to a read error. The V call is TRBV7-3, the J call TRBJ1-2, with D perhaps matching TRBD1 (5 bases). Germline V gene data show CDR1 as SGHTA and CDR2 as FQGTGA. This CDR3 is built from 14 residues. The CDR3 is CASSLGPNDYGYNF. DNA of the CDR3: TGTGCCAGCAGCCTGGGACCGAACGACTATGGCTACAACTTC. Together with reference TRBV7-3 and TRBJ1-2, the CDR3 gives the full variable domain: GAGVSQTPSNKVTEKGKYVELRCDPISGHTALYWYRQSLGQGPEFLIYFQGTGAADDSGLPNDRFFAVRPEGSVSTLKIQRTERGDSAVYLCASSLGPNDYGYNFGSGTRLTVV.

Ten or more counts support this clonotype. The chain couples TRBV5-6 to TRBJ2-7; D remains unclear. The ends were cut back, 0 bases at V and 3 bases at J, with 4 bases in the middle. CDR3 length: 12 residues. Germline CDR1 SGHDT, CDR2 YYEEEE. The CDR3 is CASSLDRYEQYF. CDR3 in DNA: TGTGCCAGCAGCTTGGACCGCTACGAGCAGTACTTC.

This clonotype was recorded many times. CDR3 in DNA: TGTGCCAGCAGCTTAGTGGGCGATAGCAATCAGCCCCAGCATTTT. Amino acid sequence: CASSLVGDSNQPQHF. J is TRBJ1-5 and V is TRBV7-9; no clear D gene. Trimming removed 1 base from V and 0 bases from J, with 7 bases in between. CDR3 length equals 15 residues. Germline-derived CDR1 and CDR2 are SEHNR and FQNEAQ (reference sequence).

This clonotype was observed a few times. The genes are TRBV2 and TRBJ2-3; D gene unclear. The CDR3 runs to 13 residues. The ends were cut back, 0 bases at V and 6 bases at J, with 7 bases in the middle. The germline V gene encodes CDR1 SNHLY and CDR2 FYNNEI. The CDR3 here is CASSEAVGDTQYF. The CDR3 nucleotides are TGTGCCAGCAGTGAAGCCGTGGGGGATACGCAGTATTTT.

This clonotype was seen many times. The chain joins TRBV5-4 to TRBJ2-1, with TRBD2 identical over 7 bases. The CDR3 has 15 amino acids. V dropped 0 bases and J dropped 3; count of bases not matched to a gene: 3. CDR1 is SGHNT, CDR2 YYREEE, per germline (reference sequence). The CDR3 region is CASSLGGSDYNEQFF. CDR3 DNA: TGTGCCAGCAGCTTGGGCGGGAGTGACTACAATGAGCAGTTCTTC.

By frequency in the sample, this clonotype is medium-sized (0.01 to 0.1%). The chain carries TRBV6-2 or TRBV6-3 and TRBJ1-1; D is unclear. This CDR3 is 15 amino acids long. The V end lost 0 bases, the J end lost 3 bases, and 11 bases lay between the germline ends. In germline, CDR1 is MNHEY, CDR2 SVGEGT. The CDR3 region has the DNA TGTGCCAGCAGTTACTCATCGGCGGTGTACACTGAAGCTTTCTTT. Translated: CASSYSSAVYTEAFF.

This clonotype was counted many times. V gene TRBV6-6 combines with J gene TRBJ1-2; 7 nucleotides align to TRBD1. Germline trimming cut 5 bases from V and 8 bases from J; bases unmatched to any gene: 11. The germline gives CDR1 MNHNY, CDR2 SVGAGI (reference sequence). CDR3 size: 14 residues. CDR3: CASSTETTGKGYTF. DNA for the CDR3: TGTGCCAGCAGTACCGAGACGACAGGGAAGGGCTACACCTTC.

This clonotype rates as medium-sized (0.01 to 0.1%). The chain is built from TRBV4-1 and TRBJ2-3; D unclear. Germline loops: CDR1 MGHRA, CDR2 YSYEKL. This CDR3 contains 13 residues. Trimming left V 3 bases short and J 0 bases short, with 4 bases between. CDR3 region: CASSQGSTDTQYF. Here the CDR3 DNA reads TGCGCCAGCAGCCAGGGGAGCACAGATACGCAGTATTTT.

This clonotype has just a few counts. The chain recombines TRBV20-1 with TRBJ2-7, with unresolved D. The CDR3 consists of 11 residues. V lost 5 bases, J lost 4 bases, and 9 bases lay in between. CDR1 and CDR2 (germline): DFQATT, SNEGSKA (reference sequence). The CDR3 DNA sequence: TGCAGTGCTCACGGACGATACGAGCAGTACTTC. This sequence encodes CSAHGRYEQYF.

This clonotype was seen at least ten times. The chain is built from TRBV20-1 and TRBJ1-1; no reliable D call. CDR1 and CDR2 (germline): DFQATT, SNEGSKA (reference sequence). CDR3 length: 11 amino acids. Trimming cost V 7 bases and J 3 bases, with 9 bases left between them. The CDR3 nucleotides are TGCAGTGTGGGTGGTGACACTGAAGCTTTCTTT. Its protein product is CSVGGDTEAFF.

In this sample, this clonotype turned up many times. J is TRBJ2-3 and V is TRBV11-3, with 9 bases identical to TRBD2. Germline lookup yields CDR1 SGHNT and CDR2 YENEEA. The CDR3 has 14 residues. V dropped 5 bases and J dropped 4; count of bases not matched to a gene: 4. The CDR3 reads CASSPGLASDTQYF. CDR3 nucleotide sequence: TGTGCCAGCAGCCCGGGACTAGCCTCAGATACGCAGTATTTT.

This clonotype was seen ten or more times. As DNA, the CDR3 is TGTGCCAGCAGCTTAGAGGACAGGGGTCACTACGAGCAGTACTTC. This translates into CASSLEDRGHYEQYF. The V call is TRBV7-6, the J call TRBJ2-7, with 9 bases lining up with TRBD1. CDR3 length: 15 residues. Germline V gene lookup returns CDR1 SGHVS and CDR2 FNYEAQ. V was pared by 1 base and J by 3 bases, with 4 bases of the junction left unmatched.